These 12 T cell receptor beta chains came from one sample sequenced in a study of cytomegalovirus exposure and HLA in healthy donors. The study ran its PCR with 60 Vbeta and 13 Jbeta primers. Repertoires were generated with immunoSEQ multiplex PCR, while TCRdb's copy carries only in-frame clones and drops some. In the table there are about 70,000 clones, around 70% of which are singletons. Sequenced: PBMCs. Receptors originate from a woman aged 25 to 45 in good health and CMV-seronegative.

This chain links TRBV2 with TRBJ2-7; 10 nucleotides align to TRBD1. CDR1 SNHLY and CDR2 FYNNEI come from the germline V gene. Germline trimming cut 6 bases from V and 6 bases from J; bases unmatched to any gene: 8. CDR3 length: 14 amino acids. The CDR3: CASRKGQGLGEQYF. In DNA, the CDR3 is TGTGCCAGCAGAAAGGGACAGGGGCTGGGCGAGCAGTACTTC.

The chain recombines TRBV2 with TRBJ2-3; D is possibly TRBD1 (5 bases). The length of the CDR3 is 14 residues. Trimming stripped 2 bases from V and 3 bases from J, with 9 bases between. CDR1 and CDR2 from the germline V gene are SNHLY and FYNNEI. This CDR3 is CASSEIRGTDTQYF. The DNA for the CDR3 is TGTGCCAGCAGTGAAATTAGGGGTACAGATACGCAGTATTTT.

This chain links TRBV18 with TRBJ2-5; TRBD2 might be the D (6 bases). Trimming left V 0 bases short and J 7 bases short, with 15 bases between. The CDR3 runs 15 residues. CDR1 and CDR2 (germline): KGHSH, LQKENI. Here the CDR3 reads CASSPPRFPGGTQYF. In DNA form, the CDR3 reads TGTGCCAGCTCACCACCAAGGTTTCCCGGGGGGACCCAGTACTTC.

The CDR3 sequence is CASSPGGRHTEAFF. CDR3 DNA: TGTGCCAGCAGTCCCGGCGGTCGGCACACTGAAGCTTTCTTT. The chain employs TRBV27 and TRBJ1-1; D is ambiguous. The V end was cut by 5 bases, the J end by 3 bases, with 13 bases between. The germline V gene has CDR1 MNHEY and CDR2 SMNVEV (reference sequence). This CDR3 has 14 residues.

V usage is TRBV5-6 and J usage is TRBJ2-2, with TRBD1 as a possible D gene (6 bases). Between the trimmed V and J ends, which lost 1 base and 4 bases, there was a span of 14 bases. The CDR3 totals 16 residues. Germline V CDR1 and CDR2: SGHDT, YYEEEE. As DNA, the CDR3 is TGTGCCAGCAGCTTGCGGCAGGGGTTAAGCACCGGGGAGCTGTTTTTT. Amino acids: CASSLRQGLSTGELFF.

This clone was recorded a few times. V gene TRBV21-1 combines with J gene TRBJ1-2; TRBD1, the table's D call, lacks a check against the DNA. TRBV21-1 is shown as a pseudogene. The CDR3 has 10 amino acids. The CDR3 DNA sequence: TGTGCCATACAGGGGAGCGGCTACACCTTC. It is translated as CAIQGSGYTF.

This clone was recorded only once. V is TRBV6-5 and J is TRBJ2-7, with 7 bases that match TRBD1. The CDR3 length is 13 residues. Germline assignment: CDR1 MNHEY and CDR2 SVGAGI. The V segment lost 6 bases and the J segment 6 bases; nucleotides outside the gene matches: 8. CDR3 nucleotides: TGTGCCAGCAGCCAACCGACAGGGATCGAGCAGTACGTC. Amino acid sequence: CASSQPTGIEQYV.

The chain is built from TRBV19 and TRBJ2-4, with 10 bases lining up with TRBD1. Germline V lookup: CDR1 LNHDA, CDR2 SQIVND (reference sequence). The CDR3 is made up of 19 amino acids. V lost 8 bases to trimming and J lost 2 bases; unmatched junction nucleotides: 18. CDR3 amino acids: CASSRQGATGSSTKNIQYF. CDR3 nucleotide sequence: TGTGCCAGTTCAAGACAGGGGGCGACTGGATCTAGCACCAAAAACATTCAGTACTTC.

The chain joins TRBV7-3 to TRBJ2-3; 8 bases are shared with TRBD2. Germline assignment: CDR1 SGHTA and CDR2 FQGTGA. With V trimmed by 4 bases and J by 2 bases, 11 bases remained unmatched. The CDR3 runs to 17 residues. The DNA of the CDR3 is TGTGCCAGCAGCTCCGAAGGTAGCGGGGTGTCCACAGATACGCAGTATTTT. This sequence encodes CASSSEGSGVSTDTQYF.

The rearrangement joins TRBV7-9 to TRBJ1-5; D is ambiguous. V dropped 1 base and J dropped 6 bases, with 7 bases sitting between them. This CDR3 comprises 13 residues. CDR1 and CDR2 from the germline V gene are SEHNR and FQNEAQ (reference sequence). CDR3 nucleotides: TGTGCCAGCAGCTTAGGCGGTACTCAGCCCCAGCATTTT. Translation gives CASSLGGTQPQHF.

The chain has TRBV5-3 and TRBJ2-7; 8 bases fit TRBD2. TRBV5-3 is an open reading frame whose function is uncertain. Germline trimming cut 6 bases from V and 4 bases from J; bases unmatched to any gene: 12. This CDR3 is 15 amino acids long. The CDR3 is CARTPGELAAYEQYF. The CDR3 nucleotides read TGTGCCAGAACCCCCGGAGAACTAGCGGCGTACGAGCAGTACTTC.

This clone was recorded a few times. The rearrangement uses TRBV11-3 and TRBJ1-3, with D possibly matching TRBD1 (6 bases). Between the trimmed V and J ends, which lost 6 bases and 0 bases, there was a span of 12 bases. Germline CDR1 and CDR2: SGHNT and YENEEA. This CDR3 has 15 amino acids. DNA for the CDR3: TGTGCCAGCAGAACAACAGGGAGCTCTGGAAACACCATATATTTT. Protein: CASRTTGSSGNTIYF. Full variable domain (outside the CDR3, taken from reference TRBV11-3 and TRBJ1-3): EAGVVQSPRYKIIEKKQPVAFWCNPISGHNTLYWYLQNLGQGPELLIRYENEEAVDDSQLPKDRFSAERLKGVDSTLKIQPAELGDSAVYLCASRTTGSSGNTIYFGEGSWLTVV.